This passage covers 19 T cell receptor beta chains from one sample sequenced in a study of blood T cell repertoires in COVID-19. TCRdb's table, derived via immunoSEQ multiplex PCR, lists solely in-frame clones and lacks some. The sample records around 200,000 clones, around 83% being singletons. The specimen sequenced was peripheral blood. The origin of the receptors is a woman aged 40 to 50 with acute or convalescent COVID-19.

In DNA, the CDR3 is TGTGCCAGCAGCTGGGGCGGTGCTACAGATACGCAGTATTTT. Amino acids: CASSWGGATDTQYF. The V call is TRBV7-3, the J call TRBJ2-3, with D possibly TRBD1 on 5 matching bases. The CDR3 contains 14 residues. Trimming stripped 4 bases from V and 3 bases from J, with 11 bases between. Germline CDR1 SGHTA, CDR2 FQGTGA.

V usage is TRBV4-2 and J usage is TRBJ1-2; D possibly corresponds to TRBD1 (5 bases). CDR3 size: 16 residues. Germline V CDR1 and CDR2: LGHNA, YNFKEQ. V lost 1 base to trimming and J lost 8 bases, with 20 bases between them. CDR3 sequence: CASSQVEEQGYYGYTF. The CDR3, as DNA: TGTGCCAGCAGCCAAGTAGAAGAGCAGGGATATTACGGCTACACCTTC.

The CDR3 loop is CASSLVAAYEQYF. The CDR3, as DNA: TGTGCCAGCAGCTTAGTGGCCGCCTACGAGCAGTACTTC. The V gene is TRBV7-2, the J gene TRBJ2-7; D not resolved. CDR1 and CDR2 from the germline V gene are SGHTA and FQGNSA. The germline V and J ends were trimmed by 1 base and 2 bases, with 6 bases remaining between them. The CDR3 covers 13 residues.

This clone was counted a few times. The V and J genes are TRBV9 and TRBJ2-7; D gene uncertain. V was shortened by 0 bases and J by 5 bases, with 9 bases between the two germline ends. Germline V gives CDR1 SGDLS, CDR2 YYNGEE. The CDR3 runs 13 residues. The DNA of the CDR3 is TGTGCCAGCAGCGTAGTAACCCGGGACGAGCAGTACTTC. Amino acids: CASSVVTRDEQYF.

V gene TRBV5-1 combines with J gene TRBJ2-3; 9 positions match TRBD1. Germline-derived CDR1 and CDR2 are SGHRS and YFSETQ. The CDR3 sequence is 14 residues long. J gave up 6 bases and V 4 bases, and 6 bases lay outside the gene matches. CDR3 nucleotides: TGCGCCAGCAGCCCCGGGACAGGGTTGGATACGCAGTATTTT. Amino acid sequence: CASSPGTGLDTQYF. The entire variable domain, with the rest obtained from reference TRBV5-1 and TRBJ2-3, is as follows: KAGVTQTPRYLIKTRGQQVTLSCSPISGHRSVSWYQQTPGQGLQFLFEYFSETQRNKGNFPGRFSGRQFSNSRSEMNVSTLELGDSALYLCASSPGTGLDTQYFGPGTRLTVL.

CDR3 DNA sequence: TGCGCCAGCAGACCGACTCGTTCAGGGATGAACACTGAAGCTTTCTTT. Translation: CASRPTRSGMNTEAFF. V and J are TRBV5-1 and TRBJ1-1; maybe TRBD1 (5 bases). Germline CDR1 SGHRS, CDR2 YFSETQ. With 5 bases removed from V and 0 bases from J, the gap between germline ends came to 17 bases. The CDR3 spans 16 residues.

A few counts support this clone. The chain links TRBV28 to TRBJ1-5; D gene uncertain. The CDR3 totals 14 residues. The V end lost 3 bases, the J end lost 9 bases, and 15 bases lay between the germline ends. In germline, CDR1 is MDHEN, CDR2 SYDVKM. DNA for the CDR3: TGTGCCAGCAGTTTGTTAGGGCGGGCCTCGCCCCAGCATTTT. This translates into CASSLLGRASPQHF.

The V gene is TRBV6-5, the J gene TRBJ2-7; 11 nucleotides line up with TRBD2. Germline V gene sequence: CDR1 MNHEY, CDR2 SVGAGI. The CDR3 totals 16 residues. Trimming took 2 bases from V and 11 from J; bases not matched to a gene: 14. CDR3 protein: CASSYTELAGVSREYF. The CDR3, as DNA: TGTGCCAGCAGTTACACCGAACTAGCGGGAGTGAGTAGGGAGTACTTC.

The gene calls are TRBV28 and TRBJ2-7, with D possibly being TRBD1 (5 bases). Between the trimmed V and J ends, which lost 2 bases and 2 bases, there was a span of 13 bases. Germline V gives CDR1 MDHEN, CDR2 SYDVKM. The CDR3 is made up of 15 amino acids. CDR3 in amino acids: CASSLPGQGTYEQYF. CDR3 DNA: TGTGCCAGCAGTTTACCAGGGCAGGGAACCTACGAGCAGTACTTC.

V usage is TRBV15 and J usage is TRBJ1-5; possibly TRBD1 for D (5 bases). The CDR3 is made up of 14 amino acids. V was pared by 6 bases and J by 4 bases, with 13 bases between. Germline lookup yields CDR1 LNHNV and CDR2 YYDKDF (reference sequence). Here the CDR3 DNA reads TGTGCCACCAGGGATAGGGGAGGGAATCAGCCCCAGCATTTT. Its protein is CATRDRGGNQPQHF.

V usage is TRBV6-5 and J usage is TRBJ2-5; D remains unclear. Per the germline V gene, CDR1 is MNHEY and CDR2 is SVGAGI. The CDR3 contains 12 residues. Trimming removed 0 bases at V and 5 bases at J, with 4 bases between. The CDR3 spells CASSYSRETQYF. DNA for the CDR3: TGTGCCAGCAGTTACTCGAGGGAGACCCAGTACTTC.

The rearrangement links TRBV24-1 to TRBJ2-5, with D unresolved. The CDR3 is made up of 15 amino acids. The V end was cut by 4 bases, the J end by 5 bases, with 16 bases between. From germline, CDR1 is KGHDR and CDR2 SFDVKD. The CDR3 spells CATSDSSEVGETQYF. The CDR3 coding sequence is TGTGCCACCAGTGACTCTTCAGAGGTTGGGGAGACCCAGTACTTC.

The rearrangement links TRBV27 to TRBJ2-7; 14 nucleotides align to TRBD2. V shed 6 bases and J 6 bases; nucleotides not matched to a gene: 4. CDR1 MNHEY and CDR2 SMNVEV come from the germline V gene (reference sequence). This CDR3 has 14 residues. The CDR3 DNA reads as TGTGCCAGCAGGACTAGCGGGAGGGCCCTCGAGCAGTACTTC. Translation: CASRTSGRALEQYF.

The genes are TRBV18 and TRBJ1-1; a weak D match, TRBD1 (6 bases). Between the trimmed V and J ends, which lost 3 bases and 0 bases, there was a span of 14 bases. CDR3 length equals 16 residues. Germline CDR1 KGHSH, CDR2 LQKENI. CDR3 residues: CASSPQIGGLNTEAFF. The DNA for the CDR3 is TGTGCCAGCTCACCCCAAATTGGGGGCTTGAACACTGAAGCTTTCTTT. Combining the CDR3 with reference TRBV18 and TRBJ1-1 gives the whole variable domain NAGVMQNPRHLVRRRGQEARLRCSPMKGHSHVYWYRQLPEEGLKFMVYLQKENIIDESGMPKERFSAEFPKEGPSILRIQQVVRGDSAAYFCASSPQIGGLNTEAFFGQGTRLTVV.

The V call is TRBV29-1, the J call TRBJ2-5; 7 bases match TRBD1. Germline CDR1 reads SQVTM; CDR2 reads ANQGSEA. The CDR3 runs to 13 residues. Unmatched junction bases numbered 10, after V lost 7 bases and J lost 5 bases. The CDR3 DNA reads as TGCAGCGGAGGAGAGGGGGCCTCGGAGACCCAGTACTTC. Protein product: CSGGEGASETQYF.

The chain uses TRBV19 and TRBJ1-2; no clear D gene. CDR1 and CDR2 from the germline V gene are LNHDA and SQIVND (reference sequence). Trimming removed 5 bases from V and 2 bases from J, with 9 bases in between. This CDR3 is built from 13 residues. CDR3: CASSFRENYGYTF. The CDR3, as DNA: TGTGCCAGTAGTTTCCGAGAGAACTATGGCTACACCTTC.

CDR3 DNA: TGTGCCTCCCAGGGGGACAGTTTACCCCTCCACTTT. It encodes CASQGDSLPLHF. The chain recombines TRBV10-3 with TRBJ1-6; 7 bases map to TRBD1. J was trimmed by 12 bases and V by 11 bases; bases with no gene match: 10. Germline-derived CDR1 and CDR2 are ENHRY and SYGVKD. The CDR3 has 12 amino acids.

This clone has just one count. The chain has TRBV5-4 and TRBJ2-2; D may be TRBD2 (5 bases). CDR3 size: 16 residues. Trimming pared 0 bases from V and 8 bases from J, leaving 17 bases between. The germline gives CDR1 SGHNT, CDR2 YYREEE (reference sequence). The CDR3 region is CASSLDLAPRGGELFF. CDR3 DNA sequence: TGTGCCAGCAGCTTGGATCTGGCACCCAGAGGGGGGGAGCTGTTTTTT. Drawing the rest from reference TRBV5-4 and TRBJ2-2, the complete variable domain is ETGVTQSPTHLIKTRGQQVTLRCSSQSGHNTVSWYQQALGQGPQFIFQYYREEENGRGNFPPRFSGLQFPNYSSELNVNALELDDSALYLCASSLDLAPRGGELFFGEGSRLTVL.

As concerns this clone: At the DNA level, this CDR3 is encoded by other sequences in the same sample as well. The chain is built from TRBV4-1 and TRBJ1-2, with D perhaps TRBD1 (5 bases). The V end was cut by 0 bases, the J end by 3 bases, with 11 bases between. Germline values: CDR1 MGHRA, CDR2 YSYEKL. This CDR3 is 15 amino acids long. CDR3 region: CASSQDRGSDYGYTF. CDR3 sequence (DNA): TGCGCCAGCAGCCAAGATCGGGGGTCAGACTATGGCTACACCTTC.